This T cell receptor (beta chain) was sequenced for a study of T cell responses to AZD1222 COVID-19 vaccine. Study-level findings and limits: Following two doses of AZD1222, Spike-specific TCR breadth and depth rose. Seropositivity was recorded at baseline in only six AZD1222 recipients.

With respect to this clone: Its cognate antigen is unknown.

TCRdb's copy holds only in-frame clones and misses some; the assay was immunoSEQ multiplex PCR. Of approximately 100,000 clones in the sample, 90% were seen once. The material sequenced was peripheral blood, taken on day 0 of AZD1222 vaccination. This clonotype was sampled from an adult in good health.

The CDR3 protein is CSVETGQLSYNEQFF. DNA for the CDR3: TGCAGCGTTGAAACCGGACAATTATCCTACAATGAGCAGTTCTTC. This rearrangement joins TRBV29-1 to TRBJ2-1; D perhaps matches TRBD1 (5 bases). This CDR3 has 15 residues. The V and J ends lost 2 bases and 1 base respectively, with 12 bases between them. The germline gives CDR1 SQVTM, CDR2 ANQGSEA.